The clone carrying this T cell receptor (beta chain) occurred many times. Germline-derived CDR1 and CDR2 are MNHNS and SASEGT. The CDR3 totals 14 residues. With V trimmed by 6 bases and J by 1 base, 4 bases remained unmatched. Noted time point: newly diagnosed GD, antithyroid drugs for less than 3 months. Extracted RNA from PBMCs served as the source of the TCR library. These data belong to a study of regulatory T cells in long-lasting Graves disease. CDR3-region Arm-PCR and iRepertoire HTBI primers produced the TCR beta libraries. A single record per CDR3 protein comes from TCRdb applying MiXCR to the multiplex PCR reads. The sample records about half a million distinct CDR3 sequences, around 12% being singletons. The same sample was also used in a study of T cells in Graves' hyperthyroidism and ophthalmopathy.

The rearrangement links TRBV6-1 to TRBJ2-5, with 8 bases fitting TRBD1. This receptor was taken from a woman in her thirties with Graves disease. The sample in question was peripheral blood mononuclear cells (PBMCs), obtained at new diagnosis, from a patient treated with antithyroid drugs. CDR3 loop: CASRPGQAQETQYF. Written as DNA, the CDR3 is TGTGCCAGCAGACCGGGACAGGCCCAAGAGACCCAGTACTTC.